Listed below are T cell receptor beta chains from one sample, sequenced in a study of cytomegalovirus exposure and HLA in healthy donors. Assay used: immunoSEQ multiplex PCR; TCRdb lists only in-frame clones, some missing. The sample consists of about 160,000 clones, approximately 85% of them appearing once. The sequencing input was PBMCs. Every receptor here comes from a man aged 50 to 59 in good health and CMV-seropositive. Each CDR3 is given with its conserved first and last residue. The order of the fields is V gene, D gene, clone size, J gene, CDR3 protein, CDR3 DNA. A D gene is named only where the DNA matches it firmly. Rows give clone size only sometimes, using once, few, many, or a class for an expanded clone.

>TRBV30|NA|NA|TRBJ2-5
CAWIGLGGQETQYF
TGTGCCTGGATTGGGCTTGGTGGGCAAGAGACCCAGTACTTC
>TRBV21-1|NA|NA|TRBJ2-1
CASSTGLAQTYNEQFF
TGTGCCAGCAGCACGGGACTAGCGCAAACCTACAATGAGCAGTTCTTC
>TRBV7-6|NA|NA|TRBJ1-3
CASSLVAAGNTIYF
TGTGCCAGCAGCTTAGTGGCGGCAGGAAACACCATATATTTT
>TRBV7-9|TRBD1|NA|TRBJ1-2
CASSPGGQGIRLGGGYTF
TGTGCCAGCAGCCCGGGGGGACAGGGGATTCGCCTCGGAGGCGGCTACACCTTC
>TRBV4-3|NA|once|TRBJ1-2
CASSQDGKGVYGYTF
TGCGCCAGCAGCCAAGATGGAAAGGGAGTCTATGGCTACACCTTC
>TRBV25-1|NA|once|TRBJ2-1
CASSEPGAYNEQFF
TGTGCCAGCAGTGAACCAGGGGCCTACAATGAGCAGTTCTTC
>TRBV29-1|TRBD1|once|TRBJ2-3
CSVDARDRGTDTQYF
TGCAGCGTTGATGCACGGGACAGGGGCACAGATACGCAGTATTTT
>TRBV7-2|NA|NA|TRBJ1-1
CASRRGANTEAFF
TGTGCCAGCAGACGGGGGGCGAACACTGAAGCTTTCTTT
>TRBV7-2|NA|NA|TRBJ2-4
CASSSEAKNIQYF
TGTGCCAGCTCGAGTGAGGCCAAAAACATTCAGTACTTC
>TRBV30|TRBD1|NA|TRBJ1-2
CAWSLTGWGYTF
TGTGCCTGGAGTCTGACAGGGTGGGGCTACACCTTC
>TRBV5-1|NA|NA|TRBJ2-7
CASSLDTGVSTYEQYF
TGCGCCAGCAGCTTGGACACCGGGGTTAGCACCTACGAGCAGTACTTC
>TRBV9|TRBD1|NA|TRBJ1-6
CASSPEEGAWSPLHF
TGTGCCAGCAGCCCCGAGGAGGGGGCCTGGTCACCCCTCCACTTT
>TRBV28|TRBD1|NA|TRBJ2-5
CASTQDRGVETQYF
TGTGCCAGCACCCAGGACAGGGGGGTTGAGACCCAGTACTTC
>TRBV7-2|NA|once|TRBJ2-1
CASSLEGGPYNEQFF
TGTGCCAGCAGCTTAGAAGGGGGACCCTACAATGAGCAGTTCTTC
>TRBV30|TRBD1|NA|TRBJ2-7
CAWRDRQGLSYEQYF
TGTGCCTGGCGAGACCGACAGGGCCTCTCCTACGAGCAGTACTTC
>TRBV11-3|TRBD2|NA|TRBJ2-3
CASSLRWREGLYF
TGTGCCAGCAGCTTGAGATGGCGGGAGGGCCTGTATTTT
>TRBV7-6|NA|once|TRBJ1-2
CASSRRTVSDGYTF
TGTGCCAGCAGCAGGCGGACAGTCAGTGATGGCTACACCTTC
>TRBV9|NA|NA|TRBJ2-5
CASSGRQSQETQYF
TGTGCCAGCAGCGGCCGACAGTCTCAAGAGACCCAGTACTTC
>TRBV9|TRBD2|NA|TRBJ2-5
CASSVVGEGETQYF
TGTGCCAGCAGCGTAGTAGGGGAGGGGGAGACCCAGTACTTC
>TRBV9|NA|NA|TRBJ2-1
CASSRFRTINEQFF
TGTGCCAGCAGCCGATTCCGAACTATCAATGAGCAGTTCTTC
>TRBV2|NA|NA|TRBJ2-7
CASSGAPFSYEQYF
TGTGCCAGCAGTGGGGCCCCCTTTTCGTACGAGCAGTACTTC
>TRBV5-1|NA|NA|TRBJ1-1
CASSFSGVNTEAFF
TGCGCCAGCAGCTTCTCAGGGGTGAACACTGAAGCTTTCTTT
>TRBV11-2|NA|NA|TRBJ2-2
CASSLRGSANTGELFF
TGTGCCAGCAGCTTAAGGGGGTCGGCGAACACCGGGGAGCTGTTTTTT
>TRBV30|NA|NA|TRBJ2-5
CAWSPFLETQYF
TGTGCCTGGAGTCCGTTTCTTGAGACCCAGTACTTC
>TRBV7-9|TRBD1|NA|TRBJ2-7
CASSPDRAPYEQYF
TGTGCCAGCAGCCCCGACAGGGCCCCCTACGAGCAGTACTTC
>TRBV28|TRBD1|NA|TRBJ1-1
CASRTDRGLRNTEAFF
TGTGCCAGCAGAACCGACAGGGGGCTGAGGAACACTGAAGCTTTCTTT
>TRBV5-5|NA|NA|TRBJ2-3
CASRGGGTDTQYF
TGTGCCAGCAGAGGGGGGGGCACAGATACGCAGTATTTT
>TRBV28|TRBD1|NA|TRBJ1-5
CAIRTGEISSNQPQHF
TGTGCCATTAGGACAGGGGAAATCTCTAGCAATCAGCCCCAGCATTTT
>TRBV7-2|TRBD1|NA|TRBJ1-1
CASSSTGTGVLTEAFF
TGTGCCAGCAGCTCGACCGGGACAGGGGTGTTAACTGAAGCTTTCTTT
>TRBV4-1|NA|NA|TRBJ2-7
CASSQLYDSSSYEQYF
TGCGCCAGCAGCCAACTATACGACTCAAGCTCCTACGAGCAGTACTTC
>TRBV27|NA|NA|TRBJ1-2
CASSLWVRVNYGYTF
TGTGCCAGCAGTTTATGGGTGAGGGTAAACTATGGCTACACCTTC
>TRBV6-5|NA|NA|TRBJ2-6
CASSGQSSGANVLTF
TGTGCCAGCAGCGGACAGAGCTCTGGGGCCAACGTCCTGACTTTC
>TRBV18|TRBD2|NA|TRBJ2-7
CASSHETSGGAYEQYF
TGTGCCAGCTCACACGAGACTAGCGGGGGGGCCTACGAGCAGTACTTC
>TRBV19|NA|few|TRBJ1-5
CASSMEGGNQPQHF
TGTGCCAGTAGTATGGAAGGGGGCAATCAGCCCCAGCATTTT
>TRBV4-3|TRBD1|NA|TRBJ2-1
CASSQDTGTGVDEQFF
TGCGCCAGCAGCCAGGATACCGGGACAGGGGTCGACGAGCAGTTCTTC
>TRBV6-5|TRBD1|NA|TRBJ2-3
CASRDSGPDTQYF
TGTGCCAGCCGGGACAGTGGGCCAGATACGCAGTATTTT
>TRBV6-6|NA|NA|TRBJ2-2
CASSYSTRIRGELFF
TGTGCCAGCAGTTACTCGACAAGGATCCGCGGGGAGCTGTTTTTT
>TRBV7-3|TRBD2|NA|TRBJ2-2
CASSQGLAGTGELFF
TGTGCCAGCAGCCAAGGACTAGCGGGAACCGGGGAGCTGTTTTTT
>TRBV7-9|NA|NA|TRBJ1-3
CASSLNSPFSGNTIYF
TGTGCCAGCAGCTTAAACAGTCCCTTCTCTGGAAACACCATATATTTT
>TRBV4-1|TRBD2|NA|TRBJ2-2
CASSQEPSQRGPNTGELFF
TGCGCCAGCAGCCAAGAACCCTCTCAGCGGGGGCCGAACACCGGGGAGCTGTTTTTT
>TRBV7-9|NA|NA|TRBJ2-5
CASSQVASGASKYF
NA
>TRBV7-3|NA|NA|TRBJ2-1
CASSSPPGEFF
TGTGCCAGCAGCTCCCCCCCAGGGGAGTTCTTC
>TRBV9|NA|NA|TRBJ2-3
CASSVPGTDTQYF
TGTGCCAGCAGCGTCCCCGGGACAGATACGCAGTATTTT
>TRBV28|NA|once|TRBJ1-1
CASSLRGDTEAFF
TGTGCCAGCAGTTTACGCGGAGACACTGAAGCTTTCTTT
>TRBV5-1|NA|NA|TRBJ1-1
CASSGGGGEAFF
TGCGCCAGCAGCGGTGGCGGGGGAGAAGCTTTCTTT
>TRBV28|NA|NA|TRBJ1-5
CASTAGGQDQPQHF
TGTGCCAGCACCGCCGGGGGGCAGGATCAGCCCCAGCATTTT
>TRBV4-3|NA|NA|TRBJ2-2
CASGSHGGRNTGELFF
TGCGCCAGCGGTTCGCACGGGGGGCGGAACACCGGGGAGCTGTTTTTT
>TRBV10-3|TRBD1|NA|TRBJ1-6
CAISEPTGRYSPLHF
TGTGCCATCAGTGAGCCGACAGGGAGGTATTCACCCCTCCACTTT
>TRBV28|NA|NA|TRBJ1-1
CASSRGTEAFF
TGTGCCAGCAGTAGGGGCACTGAAGCTTTCTTT
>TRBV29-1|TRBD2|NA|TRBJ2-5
CSVEFLASGGGLLETQYF
TGCAGCGTTGAGTTTTTGGCTAGCGGGGGGGGTTTACTAGAGACCCAGTACTTC